Presented here are 21 T cell receptor beta chains from one specimen sequenced in a study of cytomegalovirus exposure and HLA in healthy donors. Profiled with immunoSEQ multiplex PCR; TCRdb holds only in-frame clones, not every one. The repertoire holds some 120,000 clones, with about 96% as singletons. The specimen was PBMCs. The source of these receptors is a man between 18 and 29 years old in good health and CMV-seronegative.

J is TRBJ2-1 and V is TRBV7-8, with TRBD1 matching over 7 bases. Germline V lookup: CDR1 SGHVS, CDR2 FQNEAQ. Trimming cost V 3 bases and J 7 bases; bases outside gene matches: 15. The CDR3 runs to 17 residues. The CDR3 spells CASSLTGPSRGKNEQFF. The DNA of the CDR3 is TGTGCCAGCAGCTTGACAGGGCCTAGCAGAGGAAAAAATGAGCAGTTCTTC.

The V gene is TRBV15, the J gene TRBJ2-7; maybe TRBD1 (6 bases). Per germline, CDR1 LNHNV and CDR2 YYDKDF (reference sequence). V was cut by 3 bases and J by 2 bases, with 14 bases left in between. The CDR3 is made up of 15 amino acids. The CDR3 DNA reads as TGTGCCACCAGCAGGCCATCGGACAGCCCCTACGAGCAGTACTTC. It yields the protein CATSRPSDSPYEQYF.

This chain links TRBV4-2 with TRBJ1-1, with 9 bases matching TRBD1. The germline gives CDR1 LGHNA, CDR2 YNFKEQ. The CDR3 is 17 residues long. V lost 8 bases, J lost 6 bases, and 19 bases stayed unmatched. CDR3 nucleotide sequence: TGTGCCAGCCGTGTCACCGGGACAGGGATCGTAGTCGCTGAAGCTTTCTTT. This encodes CASRVTGTGIVVAEAFF.

This chain links TRBV10-2 with TRBJ1-1, with TRBD1 as a possible D gene (5 bases). Trimming removed 0 bases from V and 1 base from J, with 15 bases in between. Germline CDR1 WSHSY, CDR2 SAAADI. CDR3 length: 17 amino acids. Written as DNA, the CDR3 is TGCGCCAGCAGTGAGTCGACTCCGCGACAGCGGAACACTGAAGCTTTCTTT. Translating it yields CASSESTPRQRNTEAFF.

The V gene is TRBV7-2, the J gene TRBJ2-7, with TRBD2 matching 7 bases. V trimming: 1 base; J trimming: 3 bases; junction bases outside the gene matches: 6. The CDR3 spans 15 residues. Germline values: CDR1 SGHTA, CDR2 FQGNSA. CDR3 in amino acids: CASSLGLAEIYEQYF. The CDR3 DNA follows: TGTGCCAGCAGCTTAGGGCTAGCGGAGATCTACGAGCAGTACTTC.

The rearrangement links TRBV6-6 to TRBJ2-2; D possibly corresponds to TRBD2 (6 bases). Trimming left V 0 bases short and J 5 bases short, with 13 bases between. The CDR3 has 16 amino acids. The germline V gene encodes CDR1 MNHNY and CDR2 SVGAGI (reference sequence). The CDR3 DNA reads TGTGCCAGCAGTTACTCCGGAGGGCCTCAAACCGGGGAGCTGTTTTTT. Translated: CASSYSGGPQTGELFF.

The chain employs TRBV9 and TRBJ2-3; TRBD2 might be the D (6 bases). Germline CDR1 and CDR2: SGDLS and YYNGEE. CDR3 size: 16 residues. Trimming removed 1 base at V and 5 bases at J, with 17 bases between. CDR3 nucleotide sequence: TGTGCCAGCAGCGTAAAAGGAAGGCGGGAAAGAGATACGCAGTATTTT. It is translated as CASSVKGRRERDTQYF.

The chain links TRBV9 to TRBJ2-2; TRBD2 might be the D (7 bases). This CDR3 has 16 amino acids. Germline V CDR1 and CDR2: SGDLS, YYNGEE. The V end lost 2 bases, the J end lost 2 bases, and 13 bases lay between the germline ends. For the CDR3, the DNA is TGTGCCAGCAGCGTGATAGGGGGGGCCAACACCGGGGAGCTGTTTTTT. Amino acid sequence: CASSVIGGANTGELFF.

This rearrangement joins TRBV30 to TRBJ2-7, with TRBD1 matching 7 bases. The CDR3 spans 14 residues. V was pared by 6 bases and J by 6 bases, with 14 bases of the junction left unmatched. Germline loops: CDR1 GTSNPN, CDR2 SVGIG (reference sequence). The CDR3 coding sequence is TGTGCCTGCCTTTATGGGCTCCAGGGGGTCGAGCAGTACTTC. This translates into CACLYGLQGVEQYF.

This rearrangement joins TRBV27 to TRBJ2-2; D not resolved. Per germline, CDR1 MNHEY and CDR2 SMNVEV (reference sequence). This CDR3 has 13 amino acids. V was trimmed by 5 bases and J by 0 bases, leaving 4 bases between them. The CDR3 sequence: CASSPANTGELFF. CDR3 bases: TGTGCCAGCAGTCCTGCGAACACCGGGGAGCTGTTTTTT.

CDR3 sequence reads: CASSQDWSTDTQYF. The CDR3 nucleotides are TGTGCCAGCAGCCAGGACTGGAGCACAGATACGCAGTATTTT. The chain uses TRBV7-2 and TRBJ2-3, with a possible D match to TRBD2 (5 bases). From germline, CDR1 is SGHTA and CDR2 FQGNSA. This CDR3 is 14 amino acids long. The V gene lost 5 bases and the J gene lost 0 bases, with 9 bases spanning the gap.

The rearrangement joins TRBV7-9 to TRBJ2-4; weak D call: TRBD2 (6 bases). The CDR3 loop spans 15 amino acids. Germline V gives CDR1 SEHNR, CDR2 FQNEAQ (reference sequence). The V and J ends lost 2 bases and 2 bases respectively, with 10 bases between them. The CDR3 nucleotides are TGTGCCAGCAGCTTATCGGGGGAGACCAAAAACATTCAGTACTTC. Its translation is CASSLSGETKNIQYF.

This rearrangement joins TRBV7-2 to TRBJ1-1; D is ambiguous. V dropped 0 bases and J dropped 5 bases, with 10 bases sitting between them. This CDR3 is 14 amino acids long. From germline, CDR1 is SGHTA and CDR2 FQGNSA. CDR3 DNA sequence: TGTGCCAGCAGCTTAGCCGCCCTGCGGACTGAAGCTTTCTTT. It encodes CASSLAALRTEAFF.

V usage is TRBV30 and J usage is TRBJ2-7; the D gene is possibly TRBD1 (6 bases). Germline V CDR1 and CDR2: GTSNPN, SVGIG (reference sequence). The length of the CDR3 is 13 residues. Trimming cost V 2 bases and J 4 bases, with 12 bases left between them. CDR3 sequence: CAWSTGLQYEQYF. CDR3 sequence (DNA): TGTGCCTGGAGTACAGGGTTACAGTACGAGCAGTACTTC.

This sequence joins TRBV30 and TRBJ2-1; D might be TRBD2 (5 bases). CDR1 is GTSNPN and CDR2 is SVGIG in the germline V gene (reference sequence). The CDR3 is 11 residues long. With 3 bases removed from V and 9 bases from J, the gap between germline ends came to 9 bases. CDR3 DNA: TGTGCCTGGAGCCAAGGGAGTGAGCAGTTCTTC. Translated: CAWSQGSEQFF.

This chain connects TRBV10-3 to TRBJ1-1, with D unresolved. With 0 bases removed from V and 1 base from J, the gap between germline ends came to 6 bases. Per germline, CDR1 ENHRY and CDR2 SYGVKD. CDR3 length: 14 amino acids. The CDR3 nucleotides are TGTGCCATCAGTGAGTCGCTGGCGAACACTGAAGCTTTCTTT. This codes for CAISESLANTEAFF.

The chain uses TRBV29-1 and TRBJ2-5; maybe TRBD1 (6 bases). CDR3 size: 15 residues. V was clipped by 7 bases and J by 4 bases, with 22 bases between them. Per the germline V gene, CDR1 is SQVTM and CDR2 is ANQGSEA. Written as DNA, the CDR3 is TGCAGCGCCATCCTTGGGGGCAGGGCGGGAGAGACCCAGTACTTC. It specifies CSAILGGRAGETQYF.

The chain links TRBV9 to TRBJ2-7; possible D gene TRBD2, 6 bases. Looked up from germline, CDR1 is SGDLS and CDR2 is YYNGEE. The ends were cut back, 4 bases at V and 1 base at J, with 12 bases in the middle. CDR3 length: 14 amino acids. For the CDR3, the DNA is TGTGCCAGCAGCCGGGAGCGGGCATCCTACGAGCAGTACTTC. Translated: CASSRERASYEQYF.

The chain recombines TRBV19 with TRBJ2-5; 11 bases align to TRBD2. CDR1 LNHDA and CDR2 SQIVND come from the germline V gene (reference sequence). The CDR3 is 12 residues long. J was trimmed by 5 bases and V by 10 bases; bases with no gene match: 3. CDR3 in DNA: TGTGCCACCGGACTAGCGGGTGAGACCCAGTACTTC. It is translated as CATGLAGETQYF.

The rearrangement links TRBV11-3 to TRBJ2-3; TRBD2 matches 8 bases. Per the germline V gene, CDR1 is SGHNT and CDR2 is YENEEA. V lost 1 base to trimming and J lost 5 bases; unmatched junction nucleotides: 5. This CDR3 is built from 15 residues. CDR3 amino acids: CASSLGLASRDTQYF. DNA for the CDR3: TGTGCCAGCAGCTTAGGACTAGCGAGCCGAGATACGCAGTATTTT.

The count of this clone is one. The chain combines TRBV11-2 with TRBJ2-3; tentatively, D is TRBD2 (5 bases). Trimming removed 1 base at V and 6 bases at J, with 11 bases between. CDR3 size: 14 residues. Germline V CDR1 and CDR2: SGHAT, FQNNGV. CDR3 protein: CASSLVPGSDTQYF. In DNA form, the CDR3 reads TGTGCCAGCAGCTTAGTTCCGGGGTCGGATACGCAGTATTTT.